The TCR beta chain under discussion was sequenced for a study of vaccination and CD4 T cells after COVID-19 (dated by TCRdb to between 2021 and 2024). Broadly, across the study: Six males and four females were included in the convalescent cohort, with two Hispanic individuals, seven Caucasians, two Asians and one multiracial person represented. Participants got two doses of the Pfizer-BioNTech BNT162b2 vaccine (n=8) or two doses of the Moderna mRNA-1273 vaccine (n=2). Post-COVID blood samples were collected from convalescent patients a median of about 92 days after diagnosis, with a range of roughly 35 to 161 days. Post-vaccine blood samples were obtained a median of approximately 74 days after the second vaccine dose, with a range of roughly 13 to 250 days. Overlapping spike peptide pools from SARS-CoV-2 and from the common cold coronaviruses HCoV-NL63, HCoV-OC43 and HCoV-229E were used as culture stimuli. Control cultures used a CEFX viral epitope pool as positive control, an HIV-1 Nef peptide pool as negative control, or no peptide. In 10 COVID-19 convalescent patients and a few infection-naive healthy vaccine recipients, researchers compared the spike-specific CD4+ TCR repertoire from before mRNA vaccination with the repertoire from after. Memory CD4+ T cell crossreactivity between SARS-CoV-2 and common cold coronavirus spike proteins was assessed at the TCR clonotype level in an earlier paper using these donors. Overall study results and their limits: In convalescent patients, a median approximately 86% of post-vaccine SARS-CoV-2-reactive clones were detected only after vaccination, and vaccine-specific priming was suggested by this finding. Only a relatively small number of convalescent patients were included in the study, and early timepoints following natural infection were not analyzed. Of the vaccine-specific clones found in convalescent patients, nearly all (304 of 307) were mono-reactive for SARS-CoV-2 spike instead of being cross-reactive with common cold coronaviruses. Although the median number of SARS-CoV-2-reactive clonotypes went up from roughly 20 after infection to more than 30 after vaccination, the increase was not significant.

At the junction V is shortened by 7 bases and J by 4 bases, with 19 bases in between. CDR1 and CDR2 are read off the germline V gene (reference sequence) as LNHDA and SQIVND. CDR3 length: 15 amino acids, cysteine to phenylalanine. Solely the CDR3 DNA is kept, with 45 bases framed from the first base. About this clonotype itself: It has no known antigen specificity. Nothing much larger sits one base from this clone, and base qualities are not available.

The library was obtained by PCR. DNA from cultured CD4+ T cells underwent TCR sequencing with the Oncomine TCR Beta short-read assay at the Johns Hopkins FTIC core. The QIAamp micro DNA kit was used to extract genomic DNA from the cultured CD4+ T cells. Oncomine TCR Beta libraries from cultured CD4+ T cells were pooled using unique dual indexes and sequenced on an Illumina iSeq 100. For the original study's pipeline: Non-productive sequences were filtered out, and CDR3s that did not start with C, did not end with F or W, or were shorter than 7 amino acids were discarded. Antigen-specific clonotypes were identified using the MANAFEST web application through comparison of peptide-stimulated wells with reference and other culture wells. To be called positive, a clone needed an FDR below 0.05, an odds ratio above 5, and a productive frequency above 0.1% in at least two of three replicate wells. A clonotype was classed as cross-reactive if the clonotype showed significant expansion both in SARS-CoV-2 spike wells and in at least one common cold coronavirus spike condition. Using R version 3.6.1, CDR3 homology was evaluated through Levenshtein distances (stringdist) along with unrooted phylogenetic trees (ape). TCRdb handled the public reads itself, with Q25 trimming in fastp and clone calling in MiXCR, and kept productive beta chains. Every entry covers one CDR3 protein and lists the most common genes and DNA from its rows. These V and J calls originate from TCRdb's pipeline instead of the authors' own analysis. The sample yields thousands of distinct CDR3 sequences; roughly 27% were counted once. The top ten hold around 27% of the sample.

What this sample's treatment or condition label stands for: roughly ten-day PBMC culture with coronavirus spike peptide pools or control peptides (ViraFEST assay). CD4+ T cells from unexposed donors were collected before the COVID-19 pandemic (2011-2018). To expand antigen-specific T cells with peptide pools and then pick out the expanded clonotypes through TCR sequencing, the study relied on the ViraFEST assay. Two million PBMCs per well were cultured in IMDM with approximately 4.9% human AB serum and approximately 10 IU/ml IL-2, plus 10 ug/ml peptide pools. On days 3 and 7, half of the culture medium was replaced with fresh IL-2-containing medium. After 10 to 11 days of culture, CD4+ T cells were isolated by negative selection with the EasySep CD4+ T cell isolation kit. As far as cell numbers permitted, CD4+ T cells from unexposed donors were tested for reactivity against SARS-CoV-2 S and N as well as four spike pools from common cold coronaviruses. Ficoll-Paque Plus gradient centrifugation was used to isolate PBMCs from whole blood, and the isolated PBMCs were then either used fresh or cryopreserved at -140C. In general, triplicate wells were set up for every culture condition. The leukapheresis product used for the unexposed donors was purchased from a commercial source.

This receptor was obtained from a human donor in good health. The rearrangement combines TRBV19 with TRBJ2-5; perhaps TRBD1 is the D gene, with 6 bases matching. Sequencing was carried out using CD4+ T cells from blood, cultured in vitro. The nucleotide sequence is given as TGTGCCAGTAAAGTCGCGACAGGCCACCGAGAGACCCAGTACTTC. Its translation is CASKVATGHRETQYF. This CDR3, with the reference TRBV19 and TRBJ2-5 proteins standing in past its ends, gives the full variable domain DGGITQSPKYLFRKEGQNVTLSCEQNLNHDAMYWYRQDPGQGLRLIYYSQIVNDFQKGDIAEGYSVSREKKESFPLTVTSAQKNPTAFYLCASKVATGHRETQYFGPGTRLLVL.